A selection of T cell receptor beta chains follows, all from one sample in a study of T cell responses to AZD1222 COVID-19 vaccine. Profiled with immunoSEQ multiplex PCR; TCRdb holds only in-frame clones, not every one. The sample lists some 130,000 clones; under 90% were seen once. Specimen: peripheral blood, collected on day 0 of AZD1222 vaccination. These receptors all come from an adult in good health. The CDR3 runs from the conserved cysteine through the conserved F or W. The order of the fields is J gene, D gene, V gene, clone size, CDR3 protein, CDR3 DNA. D genes are given only for firm matches. Rows may omit the clone size; those that give it use once, few, many or a size class.

J gene: TRBJ2-7
D gene: -
V gene: TRBV14
clone size: -
CDR3 protein: CASSLQVDYEQYF
CDR3 DNA: TGTGCCAGCAGCCTACAGGTGGACTACGAGCAGTACTTC

J gene: TRBJ1-6
D gene: -
V gene: TRBV3-1/TRBV3-2
clone size: -
CDR3 protein: CASSQEGVRSPLHF
CDR3 DNA: TGTGCCAGCAGCCAAGAGGGGGTTCGGTCACCCCTCCACTTT

J gene: TRBJ1-5
D gene: -
V gene: TRBV3-1/TRBV3-2
clone size: -
CDR3 protein: CASTLGTSVQPQHF
CDR3 DNA: TGTGCCAGCACCCTCGGGACATCGGTTCAGCCCCAGCATTTT

J gene: TRBJ2-7
D gene: -
V gene: TRBV5-1
clone size: -
CDR3 protein: CASSRGGDSYEQYF
CDR3 DNA: TGCGCCAGCAGCCGGGGAGGGGACAGTTACGAGCAGTACTTC

J gene: TRBJ1-5
D gene: -
V gene: TRBV9
clone size: few
CDR3 protein: CASSPGVGNQPQHF
CDR3 DNA: TGTGCCAGCAGCCCTGGTGTAGGCAATCAGCCCCAGCATTTT

J gene: TRBJ2-7
D gene: -
V gene: TRBV5-6
clone size: few
CDR3 protein: CASSLSGPFYEQYF
CDR3 DNA: TGTGCCAGCAGCTTGTCAGGCCCCTTCTACGAGCAGTACTTC

J gene: TRBJ1-2
D gene: -
V gene: TRBV6-5
clone size: -
CDR3 protein: CAGTRGGSYGYTF
CDR3 DNA: TGTGCCGGCACCCGGGGTGGTAGCTATGGCTACACCTTC

J gene: TRBJ2-3
D gene: TRBD1
V gene: TRBV7-3
clone size: -
CDR3 protein: CASSSQPGTGTDTQYF
CDR3 DNA: TGTGCCAGCAGCTCCCAACCCGGGACAGGCACAGATACGCAGTATTTT

J gene: TRBJ1-4
D gene: -
V gene: TRBV4-3
clone size: -
CDR3 protein: CASRDNAATNEKLFF
CDR3 DNA: TGCGCCAGCAGAGACAATGCTGCAACTAATGAAAAACTGTTTTTT

J gene: TRBJ1-1
D gene: -
V gene: TRBV7-9
clone size: -
CDR3 protein: CASTFRQMNTEAFF
CDR3 DNA: TGTGCCAGCACCTTCCGACAGATGAACACTGAAGCTTTCTTT

J gene: TRBJ1-5
D gene: -
V gene: TRBV10-3
clone size: -
CDR3 protein: CAISWTLDNQPQHF
CDR3 DNA: TGTGCCATCAGTTGGACCCTGGACAATCAGCCCCAGCATTTT

J gene: TRBJ2-7
D gene: -
V gene: TRBV9
clone size: -
CDR3 protein: CASSVEVRRDIISYEQYF
CDR3 DNA: TGTGCCAGCAGCGTAGAAGTCCGCCGGGACATTATATCCTACGAGCAGTACTTC

J gene: TRBJ2-7
D gene: -
V gene: TRBV6-1
clone size: -
CDR3 protein: CASSEGYEQYF
CDR3 DNA: TGTGCCAGCAGTGAAGGGTACGAGCAGTACTTC

J gene: TRBJ1-5
D gene: -
V gene: TRBV6-5
clone size: -
CDR3 protein: CASTQGVQPQHF
CDR3 DNA: TGTGCCAGCACCCAAGGGGTTCAGCCCCAGCATTTT

J gene: TRBJ1-2
D gene: -
V gene: TRBV5-8
clone size: -
CDR3 protein: CASAGGGRGVSYGYTF
CDR3 DNA: TGTGCCAGCGCCGGCGGGGGGCGCGGTGTCAGCTATGGCTACACCTTC

J gene: TRBJ1-6
D gene: -
V gene: TRBV4-3
clone size: -
CDR3 protein: CASSQEAGLASYNSPLHF
CDR3 DNA: TGCGCCAGCAGCCAAGAGGCAGGGTTGGCCTCCTATAATTCACCCCTCCACTTT

J gene: TRBJ2-1
D gene: -
V gene: TRBV7-2
clone size: -
CDR3 protein: CASSLDRMDNEQFF
CDR3 DNA: TGTGCCAGCAGCTTAGACAGAATGGACAATGAGCAGTTCTTC

J gene: TRBJ1-1
D gene: TRBD1
V gene: TRBV4-1
clone size: once
CDR3 protein: CASRFGDRVPEAFF
CDR3 DNA: TGCGCCAGCAGGTTCGGGGACAGGGTCCCTGAAGCTTTCTTT

J gene: TRBJ2-1
D gene: TRBD1
V gene: TRBV5-8
clone size: -
CDR3 protein: CASSLFQGAGYNEQFF
CDR3 DNA: TGTGCCAGCAGCTTGTTTCAGGGGGCAGGGTACAATGAGCAGTTCTTC

J gene: TRBJ2-1
D gene: -
V gene: TRBV2
clone size: -
CDR3 protein: CASSDTRGRIF
CDR3 DNA: TGTGCCAGCAGTGATACCAGGGGAAGGATCTTC

J gene: TRBJ2-7
D gene: -
V gene: TRBV7-2
clone size: -
CDR3 protein: CASSMGGGSSYEQYF
CDR3 DNA: TGTGCCAGCAGCATGGGGGGGGGCTCCTCCTACGAGCAGTACTTC

J gene: TRBJ2-1
D gene: -
V gene: TRBV5-6
clone size: few
CDR3 protein: CASSIYNEQFF
CDR3 DNA: TGTGCCAGCAGCATCTACAATGAGCAGTTCTTC

J gene: TRBJ1-2
D gene: -
V gene: TRBV21-1
clone size: -
CDR3 protein: CASSKGEGANYGYTF
CDR3 DNA: TGTGCCAGCAGCAAAGGGGAGGGGGCTAACTATGGCTACACCTTC

J gene: TRBJ1-2
D gene: -
V gene: TRBV18
clone size: -
CDR3 protein: CASSPGAGVNYGYTF
CDR3 DNA: TGTGCCAGCTCACCCGGGGCAGGAGTTAACTATGGCTACACCTTC

J gene: TRBJ1-6
D gene: -
V gene: TRBV21-1
clone size: -
CDR3 protein: CASSCRQGYSYNSPLHF
CDR3 DNA: TGTGCCAGCAGCTGTCGACAGGGCTACTCCTATAATTCACCCCTCCACTTT